Each of the 12 T cell receptor beta chains below was sequenced from the same sample in a study of OX40 agonist ivuxolimab in advanced cancers. The library was prepared using the immunoSEQ multiplex PCR assay. This is the immuneACCESS table as TCRdb keeps it, with only in-frame sequences that have V and J called. A part of the clones is gone; compared with another copy, unresolved V genes explain less than half, and the rest is unexplained. The sample has approximately 84,000 clones on record, about 92% of them singletons. The ten largest account for approximately 0.2% of the sample. Specimen: CD4+ or CD8+ T cells sorted from blood, collected in a trial of the OX40 agonist ivuxolimab. The receptors stem from an adult with an advanced solid tumor such as melanoma, head and neck, liver or kidney cancer.

This clone was found a few times. The chain combines TRBV6-5 with TRBJ1-3; D gene unclear. The CDR3 totals 15 residues. V lost 2 bases to trimming and J lost 2 bases, with 10 bases between them. In germline, CDR1 is MNHEY, CDR2 SVGAGI. CDR3 protein: CASSYEGLAGNTIYF. The DNA of the CDR3 is TGTGCCAGCAGTTACGAGGGTTTAGCTGGAAACACCATATATTTT.

This chain links TRBV7-3 with TRBJ1-2; possible D gene TRBD1, 5 bases. The CDR3 consists of 16 residues. The germline V gene encodes CDR1 SGHTA and CDR2 FQGTGA. Trimming left V 6 bases short and J 7 bases short, with 24 bases between. The DNA for the CDR3 is TGTGCCAGCAGACTAACCCCGACAGTAAGGGGATCTGGCTACACCTTC. Its protein is CASRLTPTVRGSGYTF.

This chain connects TRBV9 to TRBJ1-6; D remains ambiguous. Per germline, CDR1 SGDLS and CDR2 YYNGEE. Trimming left V 0 bases short and J 10 bases short, with 11 bases between. This CDR3 has 14 amino acids. The CDR3 protein is CASSVAGIGSPLHF. CDR3 nucleotides: TGTGCCAGCAGCGTAGCGGGGATTGGGTCACCCCTCCACTTT.

The chain carries TRBV11-2 and TRBJ2-4; 8 bases align to TRBD2. J was trimmed by 6 bases and V by 1 base; bases with no gene match: 8. Looked up from germline, CDR1 is SGHAT and CDR2 is FQNNGV. The CDR3 covers 16 residues. The CDR3 region is CASSLAGGPRGNIQYF. CDR3 coding DNA: TGTGCCAGCAGCTTAGCGGGGGGGCCGCGGGGAAACATTCAGTACTTC.

This clone has just a few counts. V and J are TRBV5-4 and TRBJ2-5, with 10 bases lining up with TRBD2. V lost 7 bases, J lost 5 bases, and 8 bases stayed unmatched. The CDR3 runs 14 residues. Germline V gives CDR1 SGHNT, CDR2 YYREEE (reference sequence). CDR3 in amino acids: CASRLAGVEETQYF. In DNA form, the CDR3 reads TGTGCCAGCCGCCTAGCGGGGGTGGAGGAGACCCAGTACTTC.

The V call is TRBV4-1, the J call TRBJ2-5, with D tentatively TRBD1 (6 bases). CDR1 and CDR2 from the germline V gene are MGHRA and YSYEKL. The CDR3 contains 18 residues. V lost 3 bases and J 0 bases, leaving 20 bases between the germline ends. CDR3 loop: CASSHFLLGHGNQETQYF. The CDR3, as DNA: TGCGCCAGCAGCCATTTCCTTTTGGGACACGGAAACCAAGAGACCCAGTACTTC.

Points on this clone: Compared with germline, one end of the junction differs, possibly owing to a read error. The genes are TRBV7-9 and TRBJ1-2; maybe TRBD1 (6 bases). Germline V lookup: CDR1 SEHNR, CDR2 FQNEAQ (reference sequence). CDR3 length equals 13 residues. For the CDR3, the DNA is TGTGCCAGCAGCTTAGAGGGGGTGGCAAGAGAGGACTTC. Translating gives CASSLEGVAREDF.

The V call is TRBV29-1, the J call TRBJ2-5, with 8 bases identical to TRBD2. The trim removed 4 bases at V and 5 bases at J, leaving 9 bases unmatched. The CDR3 is 14 amino acids. Germline CDR1 reads SQVTM; CDR2 reads ANQGSEA. The CDR3 DNA sequence: TGCAGCGTTGGGGGCGCGGGAGGTGGCGAGACCCAGTACTTC. As protein: CSVGGAGGGETQYF.

This chain uses TRBV28 with TRBJ2-4; perhaps TRBD2 as D (6 bases). Trimming shortened V by 5 bases and J by 1 base, and 12 bases separated the two germline ends. Germline V CDR1 and CDR2: MDHEN, SYDVKM. The CDR3 sequence is 15 residues long. The CDR3 DNA is TGTGCCAGCAGTATCTGGAGGGAGGCCAAAAACATTCAGTACTTC. It is translated as CASSIWREAKNIQYF. Combining the CDR3 with reference TRBV28 and TRBJ2-4 gives the whole variable domain DVKVTQSSRYLVKRTGEKVFLECVQDMDHENMFWYRQDPGLGLRLIYFSYDVKMKEKGDIPEGYSVSREKKERFSLILESASTNQTSMYLCASSIWREAKNIQYFGAGTRLSVL.

This clone was detected only a few times. The V gene is TRBV7-6, the J gene TRBJ2-7; 7 nucleotides agree with TRBD1. This CDR3 region has 14 residues. CDR1 SGHVS and CDR2 FNYEAQ come from the germline V gene. J was trimmed by 4 bases and V by 5 bases; bases with no gene match: 8. CDR3 loop: CASSPRTGLYEQYF. In DNA form, the CDR3 reads TGTGCCAGCAGCCCCCGGACAGGTTTGTACGAGCAGTACTTC.

This chain's CDR3 is CASSSPGGAGANVLTF. The CDR3 bases are TGTGCCAGCAGCTCACCAGGGGGCGCTGGGGCCAACGTCCTGACTTTC. The chain joins TRBV5-4 to TRBJ2-6; TRBD1 matches 8 bases. The germline gives CDR1 SGHNT, CDR2 YYREEE (reference sequence). J gave up 2 bases and V 3 bases, and 4 bases lay outside the gene matches. The CDR3 spans 16 residues.

This chain joins TRBV7-6 and TRBJ2-2, with D tentatively TRBD1 or TRBD2 (5 bases each). V lost 1 base, J lost 7 bases, and 7 bases lay in between. The CDR3 spans 13 residues. The germline CDR1 and CDR2 sequences are SGHVS and FNYEAQ. Written as DNA, the CDR3 is TGTGCCAGCAGCTTAGTGAGGGGCGGGGAGCTGTTTTTT. It is translated as CASSLVRGGELFF.